This TCR beta chain was recovered during a study of shared clonotypes between healthy human individuals. At the level of the study: Plates per donor: three CD4 naive, three CD4 memory, two CD8 naive, one CD8 memory.

Trimming at V came to 0 bases and at J to 2 bases, leaving 3 bases not matched to a gene. Germline V gives CDR1 PRHDT, CDR2 FYEKMQ (reference sequence). The CDR3 covers 15 residues. Into CD45RA+ naive and CD45RA-negative memory subsets, the CD4+ cells were split. It was at deep level that the assay was run. Several immunoSEQ plates held equal portions of the genomic DNA taken from each subset. Clones were read by immunoSEQ multiplex PCR, and TCRdb kept only the in-frame ones, dropping some. This table has 1.6 million or so clones, more than 95% appearing once. V and J are TRBV13 and TRBJ2-5; the match to TRBD1 covers 7 bases. The sample consisted of naive CD4+ T cells sorted from blood. This sample's subset: CD45RA+ positively selected. This TCR derives from a young man in good health. The CDR3, as DNA: TGTGCCAGCAGCTTAGGCGGCAGGGGGCAAGAGACCCAGTACTTC. Translating it yields CASSLGGRGQETQYF.